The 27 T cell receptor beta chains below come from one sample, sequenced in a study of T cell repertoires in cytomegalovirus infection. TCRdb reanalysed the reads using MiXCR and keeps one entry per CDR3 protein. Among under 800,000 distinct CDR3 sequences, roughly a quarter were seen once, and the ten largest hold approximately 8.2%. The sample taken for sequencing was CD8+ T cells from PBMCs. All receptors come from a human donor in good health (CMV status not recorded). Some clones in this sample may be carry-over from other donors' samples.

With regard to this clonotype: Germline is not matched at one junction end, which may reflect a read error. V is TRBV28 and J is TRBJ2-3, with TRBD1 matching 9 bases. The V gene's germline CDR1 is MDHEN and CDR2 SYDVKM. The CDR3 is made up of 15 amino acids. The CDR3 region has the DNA TGTGCCGGCAGTTCGCCGGGACAGGGAACAGATACGCAGTATTTT. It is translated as CAGSSPGQGTDTQYF. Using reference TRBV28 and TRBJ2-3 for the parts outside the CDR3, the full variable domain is DVKVTQSSRYLVKRTGEKVFLECVQDMDHENMFWYRQDPGLGLRLIYFSYDVKMKEKGDIPEGYSVSREKKERFSLILESASTNQTSMYLCAGSSPGQGTDTQYFGPGTRLTVL.

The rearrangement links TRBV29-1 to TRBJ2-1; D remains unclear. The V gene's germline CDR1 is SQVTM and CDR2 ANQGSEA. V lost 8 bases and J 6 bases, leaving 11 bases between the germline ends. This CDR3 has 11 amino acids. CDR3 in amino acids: CSLGYTNEQFF. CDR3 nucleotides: TGCAGCTTGGGGTACACCAATGAGCAGTTCTTC.

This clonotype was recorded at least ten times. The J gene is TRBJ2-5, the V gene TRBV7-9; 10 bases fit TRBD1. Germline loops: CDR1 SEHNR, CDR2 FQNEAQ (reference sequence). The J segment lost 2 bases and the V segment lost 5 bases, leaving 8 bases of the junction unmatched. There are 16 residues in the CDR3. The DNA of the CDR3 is TGTGCCAGCAGCACTCGCCGGGACAGGGGACAAGAGACCCAGTACTTC. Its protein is CASSTRRDRGQETQYF.

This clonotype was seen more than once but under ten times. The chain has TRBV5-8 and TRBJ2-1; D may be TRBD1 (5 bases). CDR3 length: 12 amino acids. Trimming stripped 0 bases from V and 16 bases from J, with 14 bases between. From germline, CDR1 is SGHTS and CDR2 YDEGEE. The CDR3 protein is CASSLALTGYFF. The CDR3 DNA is TGTGCCAGCAGCTTGGCCCTTACAGGATACTTCTTC.

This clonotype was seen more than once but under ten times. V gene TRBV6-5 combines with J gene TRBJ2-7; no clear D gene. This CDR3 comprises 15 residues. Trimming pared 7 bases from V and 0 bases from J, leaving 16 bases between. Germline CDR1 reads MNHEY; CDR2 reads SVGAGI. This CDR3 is CASKNAGSSSYEQYV. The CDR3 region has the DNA TGTGCCAGCAAAAATGCCGGGTCCAGCTCCTACGAGCAGTACGTC.

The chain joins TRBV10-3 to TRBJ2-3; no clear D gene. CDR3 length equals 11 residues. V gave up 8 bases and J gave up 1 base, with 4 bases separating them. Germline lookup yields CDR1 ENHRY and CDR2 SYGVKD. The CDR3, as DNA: TGTGCCATCGGACGCACAGATACGCAGTATTTT. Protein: CAIGRTDTQYF.

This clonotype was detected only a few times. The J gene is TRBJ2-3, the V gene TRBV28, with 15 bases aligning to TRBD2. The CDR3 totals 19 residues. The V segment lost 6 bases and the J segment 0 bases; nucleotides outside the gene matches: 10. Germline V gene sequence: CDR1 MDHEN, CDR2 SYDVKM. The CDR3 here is CASRVIGTSGGPSTDTQYF. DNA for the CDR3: TGTGCCAGCAGGGTGATCGGGACTAGCGGGGGGCCTAGCACAGATACGCAGTATTTT.

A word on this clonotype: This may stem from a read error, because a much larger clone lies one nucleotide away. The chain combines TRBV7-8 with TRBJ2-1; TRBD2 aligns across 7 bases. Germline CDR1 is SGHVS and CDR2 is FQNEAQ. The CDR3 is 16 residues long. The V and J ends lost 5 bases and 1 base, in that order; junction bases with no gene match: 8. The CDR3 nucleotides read TGTGCCAGCAGCCCGTTACAAGCGGGGTCCTACAATGAGCAGTTCTTC. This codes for CASSPLQAGSYNEQFF.

CDR3 sequence reads: CASSMSDNQPQHF. In DNA, the CDR3 is TGTGCCAGTAGTATGTCGGACAATCAGCCCCAGCATTTT. This chain uses TRBV19 with TRBJ1-5, with no clear D. Germline lookup yields CDR1 LNHDA and CDR2 SQIVND (reference sequence). V lost 3 bases and J 3 bases, leaving 6 bases between the germline ends. The CDR3 spans 13 residues.

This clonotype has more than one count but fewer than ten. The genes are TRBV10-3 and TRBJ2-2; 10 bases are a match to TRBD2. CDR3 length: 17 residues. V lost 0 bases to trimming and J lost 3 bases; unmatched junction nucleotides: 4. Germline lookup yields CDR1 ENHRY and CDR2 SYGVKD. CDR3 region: CAISESIAGGYTGELFF. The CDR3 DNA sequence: TGTGCCATCAGTGAGTCGATAGCGGGGGGCTACACCGGGGAGCTGTTTTTT.

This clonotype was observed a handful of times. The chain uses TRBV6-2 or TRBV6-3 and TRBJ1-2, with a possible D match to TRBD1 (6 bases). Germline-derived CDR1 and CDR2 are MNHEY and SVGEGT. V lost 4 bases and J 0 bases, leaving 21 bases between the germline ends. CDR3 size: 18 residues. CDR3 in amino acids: CASSFSRRGAGANYGYTF. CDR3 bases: TGTGCCAGCAGTTTTAGCCGCCGAGGCGCAGGGGCTAACTATGGCTACACCTTC.

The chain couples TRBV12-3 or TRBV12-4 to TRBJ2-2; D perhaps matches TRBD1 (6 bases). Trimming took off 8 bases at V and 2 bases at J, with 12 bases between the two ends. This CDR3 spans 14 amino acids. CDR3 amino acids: CASGATGNTGELFF. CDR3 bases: TGTGCCAGCGGGGCGACAGGCAACACCGGGGAGCTGTTTTTT.

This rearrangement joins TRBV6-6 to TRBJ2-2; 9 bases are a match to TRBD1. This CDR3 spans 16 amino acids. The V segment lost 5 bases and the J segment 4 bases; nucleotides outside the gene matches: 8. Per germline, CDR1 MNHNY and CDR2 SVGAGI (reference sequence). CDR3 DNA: TGTGCCAGCAGTGGCCTGGACAGGGGTCTCACCGGGGAGCTGTTTTTT. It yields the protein CASSGLDRGLTGELFF.

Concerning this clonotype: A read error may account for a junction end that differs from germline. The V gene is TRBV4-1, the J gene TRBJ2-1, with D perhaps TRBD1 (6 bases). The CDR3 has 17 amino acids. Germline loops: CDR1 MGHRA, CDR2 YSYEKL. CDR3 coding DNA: TGCGCCAGCAGCCAAGTGGGGCAGGGGTCCAAGAACAATGTGCAGTTCTTC. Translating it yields CASSQVGQGSKNNVQFF.

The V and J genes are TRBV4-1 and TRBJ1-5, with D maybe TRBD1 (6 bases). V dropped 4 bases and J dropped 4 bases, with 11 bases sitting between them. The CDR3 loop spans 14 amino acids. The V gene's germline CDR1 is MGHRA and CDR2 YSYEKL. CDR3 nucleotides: TGCGCCAGCAGCCGAAGGGGGGAGAATCAGCCCCAGCATTTT. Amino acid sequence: CASSRRGENQPQHF.

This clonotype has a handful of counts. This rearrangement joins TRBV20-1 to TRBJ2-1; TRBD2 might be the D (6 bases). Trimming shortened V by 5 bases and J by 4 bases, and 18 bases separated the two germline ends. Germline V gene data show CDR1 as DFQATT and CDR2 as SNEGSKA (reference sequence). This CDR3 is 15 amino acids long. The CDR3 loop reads CSAPGRGPGYNEQFF. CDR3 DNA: TGCAGTGCTCCGGGGCGGGGACCCGGGTACAATGAGCAGTTCTTC.

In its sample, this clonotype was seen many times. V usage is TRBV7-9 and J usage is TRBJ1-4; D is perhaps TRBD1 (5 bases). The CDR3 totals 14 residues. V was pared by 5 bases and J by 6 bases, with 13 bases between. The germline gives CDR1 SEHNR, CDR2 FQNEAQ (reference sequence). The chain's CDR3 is CASSPDTNHEKLFF. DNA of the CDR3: TGTGCCAGCAGCCCGGACACCAACCATGAAAAACTGTTTTTT.

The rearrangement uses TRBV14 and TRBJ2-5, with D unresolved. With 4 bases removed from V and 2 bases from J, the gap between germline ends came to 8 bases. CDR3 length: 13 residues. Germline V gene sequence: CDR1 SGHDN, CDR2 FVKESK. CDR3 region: CASSRITQETQYF. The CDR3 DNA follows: TGTGCCAGCAGCCGAATAACACAAGAGACCCAGTACTTC.

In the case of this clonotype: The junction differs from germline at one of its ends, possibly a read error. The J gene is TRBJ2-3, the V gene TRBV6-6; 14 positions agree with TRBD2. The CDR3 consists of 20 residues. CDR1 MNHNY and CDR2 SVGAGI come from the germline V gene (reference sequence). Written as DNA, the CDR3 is TGTGCCAGCAGCTACTCTGGACTAGCGGGGGGAAGGGCCTTCGGAGATACGCAGTATTTT. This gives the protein CASSYSGLAGGRAFGDTQYF.

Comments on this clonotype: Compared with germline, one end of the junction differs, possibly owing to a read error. In DNA form, the CDR3 reads TGTGCCAGCAGCTTGGGATATGGGGGTCTAAATTCACCCATCCACTTT. It is translated as CASSLGYGGLNSPIHF. The chain combines TRBV13 with TRBJ1-6; tentative D call: TRBD1 (5 bases). The CDR3 covers 16 residues. CDR1 is PRHDT, CDR2 FYEKMQ, per germline (reference sequence).

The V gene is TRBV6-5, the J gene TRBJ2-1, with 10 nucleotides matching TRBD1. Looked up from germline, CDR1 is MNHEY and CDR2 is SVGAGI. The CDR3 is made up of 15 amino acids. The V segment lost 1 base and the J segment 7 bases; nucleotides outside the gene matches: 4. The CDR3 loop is CASSYLGGQGNEQFF. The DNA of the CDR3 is TGTGCCAGCAGTTACTTGGGGGGACAGGGGAATGAGCAGTTCTTC.

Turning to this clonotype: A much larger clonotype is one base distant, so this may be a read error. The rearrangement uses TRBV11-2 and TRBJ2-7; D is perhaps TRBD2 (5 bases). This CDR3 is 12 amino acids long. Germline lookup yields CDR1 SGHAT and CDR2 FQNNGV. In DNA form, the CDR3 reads TGTGCCAGCAGTTTAGGGAGCCACGAGCAGTACGTC. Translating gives CASSLGSHEQYV.

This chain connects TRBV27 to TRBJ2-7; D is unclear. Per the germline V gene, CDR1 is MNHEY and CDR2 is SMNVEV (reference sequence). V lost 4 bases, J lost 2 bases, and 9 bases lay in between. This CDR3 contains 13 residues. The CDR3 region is CASSSLGAYEQYF. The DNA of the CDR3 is TGTGCCAGCAGTTCTCTTGGGGCCTACGAGCAGTACTTC.

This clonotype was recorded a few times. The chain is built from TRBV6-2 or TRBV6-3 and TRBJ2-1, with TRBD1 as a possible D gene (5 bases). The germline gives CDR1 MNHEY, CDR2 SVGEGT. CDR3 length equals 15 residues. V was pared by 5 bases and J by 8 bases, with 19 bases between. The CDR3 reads CASSHTGWLGDEQFF. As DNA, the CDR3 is TGTGCCAGCAGTCACACGGGTTGGTTAGGGGATGAGCAGTTCTTC.

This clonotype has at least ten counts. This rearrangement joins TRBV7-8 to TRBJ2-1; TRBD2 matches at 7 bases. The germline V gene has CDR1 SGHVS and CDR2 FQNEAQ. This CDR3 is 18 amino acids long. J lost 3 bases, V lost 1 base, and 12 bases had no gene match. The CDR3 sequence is CASSLGSRGRGVYNEQFF. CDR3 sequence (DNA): TGTGCCAGCAGCTTAGGTAGTAGGGGCCGGGGGGTCTACAATGAGCAGTTCTTC.

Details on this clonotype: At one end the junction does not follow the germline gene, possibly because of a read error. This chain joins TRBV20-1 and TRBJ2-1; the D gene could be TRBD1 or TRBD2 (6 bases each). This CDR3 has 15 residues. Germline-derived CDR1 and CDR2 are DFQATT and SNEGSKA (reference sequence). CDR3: CSARMGGGSYHEQFF. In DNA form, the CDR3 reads TGCAGTGCTAGAATGGGGGGCGGGTCCTACCATGAGCAGTTCTTC.

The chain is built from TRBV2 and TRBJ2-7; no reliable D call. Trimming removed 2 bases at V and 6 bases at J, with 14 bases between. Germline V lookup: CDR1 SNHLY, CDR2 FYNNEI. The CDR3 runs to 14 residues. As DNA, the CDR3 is TGTGCCAGCAGTGAAAGGCTCCCCAGGAGCGAGCAGTACGTC. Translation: CASSERLPRSEQYV.